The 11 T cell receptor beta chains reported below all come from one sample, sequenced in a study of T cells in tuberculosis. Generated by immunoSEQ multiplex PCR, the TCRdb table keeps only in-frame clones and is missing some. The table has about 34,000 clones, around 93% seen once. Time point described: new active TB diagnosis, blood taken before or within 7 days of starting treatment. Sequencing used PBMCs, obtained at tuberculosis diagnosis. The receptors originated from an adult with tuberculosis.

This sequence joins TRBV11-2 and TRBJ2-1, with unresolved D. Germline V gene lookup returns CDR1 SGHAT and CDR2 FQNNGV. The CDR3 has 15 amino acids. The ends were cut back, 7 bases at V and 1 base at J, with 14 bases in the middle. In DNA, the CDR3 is TGTGCCAGCACCCCGCGGCTCCAGTCCTACAATGAGCAGTTCTTC. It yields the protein CASTPRLQSYNEQFF.

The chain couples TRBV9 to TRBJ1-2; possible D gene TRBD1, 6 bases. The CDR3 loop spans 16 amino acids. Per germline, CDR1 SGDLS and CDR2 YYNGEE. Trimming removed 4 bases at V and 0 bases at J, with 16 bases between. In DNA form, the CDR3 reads TGTGCCAGCAGCCGTCCAGGGGCAGATACTAACTATGGCTACACCTTC. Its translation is CASSRPGADTNYGYTF.

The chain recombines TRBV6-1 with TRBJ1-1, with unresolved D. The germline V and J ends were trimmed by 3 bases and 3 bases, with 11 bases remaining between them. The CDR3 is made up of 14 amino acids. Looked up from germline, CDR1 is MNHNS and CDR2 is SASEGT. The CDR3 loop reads CASSDGNGHTEAFF. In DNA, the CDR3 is TGTGCCAGCAGTGACGGGAACGGGCACACTGAAGCTTTCTTT.

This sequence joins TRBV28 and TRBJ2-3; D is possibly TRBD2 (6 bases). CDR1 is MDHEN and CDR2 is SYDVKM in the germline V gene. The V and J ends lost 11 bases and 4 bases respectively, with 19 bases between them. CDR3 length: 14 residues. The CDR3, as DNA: TGTGCCTCGTACTCCGGACCTAGCGCAGATACGCAGTATTTT. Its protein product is CASYSGPSADTQYF.

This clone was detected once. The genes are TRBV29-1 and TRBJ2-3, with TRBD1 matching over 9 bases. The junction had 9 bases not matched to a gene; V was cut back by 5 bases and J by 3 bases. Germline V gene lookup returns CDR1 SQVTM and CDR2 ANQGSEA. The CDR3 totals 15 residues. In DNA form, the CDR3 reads TGCAGCGTTAACCCCCGGGACAGGGCAACAGATACGCAGTATTTT. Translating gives CSVNPRDRATDTQYF.

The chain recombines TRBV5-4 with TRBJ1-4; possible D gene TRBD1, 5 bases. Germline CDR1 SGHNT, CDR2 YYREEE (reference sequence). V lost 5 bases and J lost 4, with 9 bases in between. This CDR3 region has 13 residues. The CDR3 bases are TGTGCCAGCAGGCAGGGTATTAATGAAAAACTGTTTTTT. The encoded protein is CASRQGINEKLFF.

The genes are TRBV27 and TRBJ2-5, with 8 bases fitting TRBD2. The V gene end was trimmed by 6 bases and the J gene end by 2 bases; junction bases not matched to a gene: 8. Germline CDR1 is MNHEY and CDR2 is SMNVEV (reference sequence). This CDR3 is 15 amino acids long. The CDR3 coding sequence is TGTGCCAGCAGATTGTCGGGGGGGGTTCAAGAGACCCAGTACTTC. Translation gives CASRLSGGVQETQYF.

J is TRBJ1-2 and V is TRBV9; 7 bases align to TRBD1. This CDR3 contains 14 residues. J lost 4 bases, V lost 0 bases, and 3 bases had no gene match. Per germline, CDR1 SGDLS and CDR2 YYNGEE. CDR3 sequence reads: CASSVDRGGYGYTF. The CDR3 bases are TGTGCCAGCAGCGTAGACAGGGGTGGCTATGGCTACACCTTC.

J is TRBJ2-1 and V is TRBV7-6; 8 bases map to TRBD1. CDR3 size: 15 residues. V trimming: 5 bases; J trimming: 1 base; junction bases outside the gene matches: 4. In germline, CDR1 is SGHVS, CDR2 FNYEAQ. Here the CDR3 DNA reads TGTGCCAGCAGCGTAACAGGGGGGTCCTACAATGAGCAGTTCTTC. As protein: CASSVTGGSYNEQFF.

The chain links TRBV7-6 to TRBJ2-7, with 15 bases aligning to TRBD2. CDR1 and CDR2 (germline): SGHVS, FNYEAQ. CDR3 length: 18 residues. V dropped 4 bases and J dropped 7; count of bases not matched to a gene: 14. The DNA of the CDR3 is TGTGCCAGCAGCTCCGGGACTAGCGGGGGGTCCCGCGTGGAGGAGCAGTACTTC. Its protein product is CASSSGTSGGSRVEEQYF.

This chain's CDR3 is CASSPGTENSPLHF. Here the CDR3 DNA reads TGTGCCAGCAGTCCCGGGACAGAAAATTCACCCCTCCACTTT. This chain links TRBV6-5 with TRBJ1-6, with 7 bases that match TRBD1. With 5 bases clipped from V and 7 bases from J, the junction kept 5 bases outside the gene matches. CDR1 MNHEY and CDR2 SVGAGI come from the germline V gene. The CDR3 has 14 amino acids.